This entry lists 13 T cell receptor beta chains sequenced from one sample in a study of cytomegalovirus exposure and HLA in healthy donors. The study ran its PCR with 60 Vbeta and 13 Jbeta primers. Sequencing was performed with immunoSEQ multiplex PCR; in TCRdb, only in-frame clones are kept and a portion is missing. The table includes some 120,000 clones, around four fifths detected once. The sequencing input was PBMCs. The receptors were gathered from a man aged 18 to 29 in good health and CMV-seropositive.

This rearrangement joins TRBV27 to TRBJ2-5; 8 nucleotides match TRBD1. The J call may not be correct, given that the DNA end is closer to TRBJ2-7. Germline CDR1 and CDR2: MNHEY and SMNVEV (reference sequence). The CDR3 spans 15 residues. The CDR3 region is CASSLGGTGHHEQYF. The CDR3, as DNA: TGTGCCAGCAGTTTAGGCGGGACAGGTCACCACGAGCAGTACTTC.

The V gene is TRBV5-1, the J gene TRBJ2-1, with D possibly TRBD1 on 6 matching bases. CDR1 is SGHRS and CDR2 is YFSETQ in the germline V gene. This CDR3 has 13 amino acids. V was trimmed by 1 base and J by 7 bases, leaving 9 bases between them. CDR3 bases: TGCGCCAGCAGCTTGCGGCAGGGGAATGAGCAGTTCTTC. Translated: CASSLRQGNEQFF.

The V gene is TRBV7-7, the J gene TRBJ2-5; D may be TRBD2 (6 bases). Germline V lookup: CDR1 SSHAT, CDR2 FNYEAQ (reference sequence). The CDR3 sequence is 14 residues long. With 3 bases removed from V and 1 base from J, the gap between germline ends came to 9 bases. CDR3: CASSFGGAQETQYF. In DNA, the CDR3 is TGTGCCAGCAGCTTTGGCGGGGCCCAAGAGACCCAGTACTTC.

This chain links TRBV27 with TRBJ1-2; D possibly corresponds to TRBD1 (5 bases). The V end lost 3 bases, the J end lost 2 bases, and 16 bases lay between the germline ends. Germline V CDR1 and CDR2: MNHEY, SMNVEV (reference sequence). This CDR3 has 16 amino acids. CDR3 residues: CASSFTPTVGNYGYTF. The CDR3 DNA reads TGTGCCAGCAGTTTCACCCCGACAGTTGGGAACTATGGCTACACCTTC.

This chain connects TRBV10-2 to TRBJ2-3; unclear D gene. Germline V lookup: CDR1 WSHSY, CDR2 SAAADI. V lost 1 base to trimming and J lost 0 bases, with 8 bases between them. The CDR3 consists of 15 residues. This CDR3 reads CASSELGSSTDTQYF. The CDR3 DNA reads TGCGCCAGCAGTGAGTTGGGCAGTAGCACAGATACGCAGTATTTT.

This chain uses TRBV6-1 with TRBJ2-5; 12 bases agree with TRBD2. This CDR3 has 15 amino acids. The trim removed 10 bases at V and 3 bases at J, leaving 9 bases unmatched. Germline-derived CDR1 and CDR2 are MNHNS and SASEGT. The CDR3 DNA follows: TGTGCCACCACGGACACTAGCGGGGGGAAAGAGACCCAGTACTTC. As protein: CATTDTSGGKETQYF.

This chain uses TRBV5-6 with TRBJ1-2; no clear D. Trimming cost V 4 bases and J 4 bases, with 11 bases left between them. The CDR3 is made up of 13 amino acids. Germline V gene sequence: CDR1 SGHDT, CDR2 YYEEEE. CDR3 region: CASSPVAGYGYTF. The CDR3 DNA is TGTGCCAGCAGCCCGGTGGCGGGCTATGGCTACACCTTC. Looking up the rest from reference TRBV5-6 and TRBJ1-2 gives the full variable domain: DAGVTQSPTHLIKTRGQQVTLRCSPKSGHDTVSWYQQALGQGPQFIFQYYEEEERQRGNFPDRFSGHQFPNYSSELNVNALLLGDSALYLCASSPVAGYGYTFGSGTRLTVV.

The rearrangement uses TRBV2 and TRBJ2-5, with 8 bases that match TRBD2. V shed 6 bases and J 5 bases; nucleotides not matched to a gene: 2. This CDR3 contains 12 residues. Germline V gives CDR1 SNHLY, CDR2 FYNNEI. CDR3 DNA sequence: TGTGCCAGCAGATCGGGGGGGGAGACCCAGTACTTC. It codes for CASRSGGETQYF.

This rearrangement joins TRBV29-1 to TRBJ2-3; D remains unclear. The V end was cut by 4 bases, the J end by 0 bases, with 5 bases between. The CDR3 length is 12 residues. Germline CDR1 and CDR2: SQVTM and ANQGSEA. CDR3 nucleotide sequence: TGCAGCGTTGGGCGGAGCACAGATACGCAGTATTTT. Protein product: CSVGRSTDTQYF.

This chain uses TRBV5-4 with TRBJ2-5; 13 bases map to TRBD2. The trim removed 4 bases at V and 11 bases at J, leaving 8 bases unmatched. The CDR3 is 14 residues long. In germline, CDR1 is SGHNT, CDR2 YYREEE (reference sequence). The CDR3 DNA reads TGTGCCAGCAGCCCTGCCGGGACTAGCGGGGAACAGTACTTC. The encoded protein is CASSPAGTSGEQYF.

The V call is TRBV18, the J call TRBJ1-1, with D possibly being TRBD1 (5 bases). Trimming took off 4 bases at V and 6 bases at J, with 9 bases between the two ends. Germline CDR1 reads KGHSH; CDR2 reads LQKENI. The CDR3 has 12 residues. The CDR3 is CASSHGHPEAFF. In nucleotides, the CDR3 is TGTGCCAGCTCACATGGACACCCTGAAGCTTTCTTT. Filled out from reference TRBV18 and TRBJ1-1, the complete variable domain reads NAGVMQNPRHLVRRRGQEARLRCSPMKGHSHVYWYRQLPEEGLKFMVYLQKENIIDESGMPKERFSAEFPKEGPSILRIQQVVRGDSAAYFCASSHGHPEAFFGQGTRLTVV.

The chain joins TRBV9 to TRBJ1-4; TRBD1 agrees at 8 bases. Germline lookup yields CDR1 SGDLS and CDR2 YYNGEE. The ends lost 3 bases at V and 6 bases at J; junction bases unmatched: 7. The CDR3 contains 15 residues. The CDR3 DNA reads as TGTGCCAGCAGCGGACGGACAGGGCCTTATGAAAAACTGTTTTTT. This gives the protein CASSGRTGPYEKLFF. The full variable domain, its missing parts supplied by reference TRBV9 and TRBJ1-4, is DSGVTQTPKHLITATGQRVTLRCSPRSGDLSVYWYQQSLDQGLQFLIQYYNGEERAKGNILERFSAQQFPDLHSELNLSSLELGDSALYFCASSGRTGPYEKLFFGSGTQLSVL.

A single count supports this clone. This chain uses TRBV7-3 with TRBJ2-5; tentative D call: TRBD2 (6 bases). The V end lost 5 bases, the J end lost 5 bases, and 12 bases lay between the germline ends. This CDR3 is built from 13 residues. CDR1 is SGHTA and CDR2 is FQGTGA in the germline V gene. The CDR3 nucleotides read TGTGCCAGCAGCGTGACTAGGGTGGAGACCCAGTACTTC. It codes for CASSVTRVETQYF.